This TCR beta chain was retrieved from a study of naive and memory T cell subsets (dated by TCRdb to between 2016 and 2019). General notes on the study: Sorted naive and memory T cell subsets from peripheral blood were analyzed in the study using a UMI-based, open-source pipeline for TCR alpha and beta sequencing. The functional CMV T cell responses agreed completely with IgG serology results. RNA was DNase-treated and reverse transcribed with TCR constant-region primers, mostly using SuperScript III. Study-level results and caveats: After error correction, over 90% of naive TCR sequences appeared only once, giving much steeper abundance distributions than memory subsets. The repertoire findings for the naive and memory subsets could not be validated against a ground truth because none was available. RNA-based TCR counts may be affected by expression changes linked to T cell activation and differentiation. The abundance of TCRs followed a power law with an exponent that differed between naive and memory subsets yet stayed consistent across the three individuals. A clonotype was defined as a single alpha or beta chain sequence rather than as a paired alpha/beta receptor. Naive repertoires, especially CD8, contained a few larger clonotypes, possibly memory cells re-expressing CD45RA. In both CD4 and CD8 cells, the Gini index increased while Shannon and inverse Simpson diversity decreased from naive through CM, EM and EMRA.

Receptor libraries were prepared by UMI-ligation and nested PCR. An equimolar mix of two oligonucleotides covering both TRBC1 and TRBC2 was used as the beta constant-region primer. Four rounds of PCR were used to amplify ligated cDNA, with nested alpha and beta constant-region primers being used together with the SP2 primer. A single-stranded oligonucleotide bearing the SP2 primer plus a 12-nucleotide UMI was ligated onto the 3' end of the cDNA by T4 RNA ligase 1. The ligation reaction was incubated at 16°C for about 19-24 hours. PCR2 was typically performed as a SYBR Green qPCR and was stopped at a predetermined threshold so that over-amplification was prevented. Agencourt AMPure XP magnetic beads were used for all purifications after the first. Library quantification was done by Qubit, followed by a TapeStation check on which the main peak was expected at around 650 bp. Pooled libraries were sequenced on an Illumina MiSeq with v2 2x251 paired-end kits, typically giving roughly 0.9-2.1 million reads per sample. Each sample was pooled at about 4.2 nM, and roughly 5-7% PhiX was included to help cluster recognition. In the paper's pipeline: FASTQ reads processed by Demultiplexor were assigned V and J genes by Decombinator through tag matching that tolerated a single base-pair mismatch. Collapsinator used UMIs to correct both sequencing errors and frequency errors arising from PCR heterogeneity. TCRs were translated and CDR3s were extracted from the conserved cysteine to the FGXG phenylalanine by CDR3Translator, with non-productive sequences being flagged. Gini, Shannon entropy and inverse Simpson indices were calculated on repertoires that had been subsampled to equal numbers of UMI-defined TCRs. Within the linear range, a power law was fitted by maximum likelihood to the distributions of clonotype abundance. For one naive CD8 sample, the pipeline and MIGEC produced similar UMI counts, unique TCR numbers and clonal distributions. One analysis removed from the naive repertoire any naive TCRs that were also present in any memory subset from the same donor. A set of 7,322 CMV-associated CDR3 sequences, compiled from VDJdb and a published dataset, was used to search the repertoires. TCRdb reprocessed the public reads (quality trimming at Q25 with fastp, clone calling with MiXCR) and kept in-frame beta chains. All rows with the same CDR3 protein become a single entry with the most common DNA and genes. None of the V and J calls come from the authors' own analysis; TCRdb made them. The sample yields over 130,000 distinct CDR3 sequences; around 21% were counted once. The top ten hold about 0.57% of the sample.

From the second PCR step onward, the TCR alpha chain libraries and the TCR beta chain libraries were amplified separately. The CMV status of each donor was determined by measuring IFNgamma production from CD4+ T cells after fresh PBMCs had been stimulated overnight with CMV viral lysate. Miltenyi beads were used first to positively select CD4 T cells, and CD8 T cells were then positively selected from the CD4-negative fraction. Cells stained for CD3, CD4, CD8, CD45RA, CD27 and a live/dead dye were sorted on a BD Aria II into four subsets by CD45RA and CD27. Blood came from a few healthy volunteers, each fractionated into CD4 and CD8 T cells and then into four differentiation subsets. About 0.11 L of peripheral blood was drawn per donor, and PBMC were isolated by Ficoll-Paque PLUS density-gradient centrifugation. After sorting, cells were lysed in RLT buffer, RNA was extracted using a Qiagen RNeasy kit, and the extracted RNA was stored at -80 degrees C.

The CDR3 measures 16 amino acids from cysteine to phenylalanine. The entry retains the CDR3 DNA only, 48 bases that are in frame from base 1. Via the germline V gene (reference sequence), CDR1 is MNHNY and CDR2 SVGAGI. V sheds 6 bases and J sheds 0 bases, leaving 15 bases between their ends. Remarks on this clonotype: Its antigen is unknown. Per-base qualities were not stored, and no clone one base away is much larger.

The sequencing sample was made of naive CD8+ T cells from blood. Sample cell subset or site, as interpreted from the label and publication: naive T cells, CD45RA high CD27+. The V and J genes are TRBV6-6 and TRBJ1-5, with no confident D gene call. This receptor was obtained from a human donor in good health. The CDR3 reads CASSLNRAVSNQPQHF. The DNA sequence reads TGTGCCAGCAGCCTAAACCGGGCAGTTAGCAATCAGCCCCAGCATTTT.